This T cell receptor (beta chain) was recorded in a study of blood T cell repertoires in COVID-19. CDR1 and CDR2 (germline): SGHRS, YFSETQ. V gave up 0 bases and J gave up 2 bases, with 9 bases separating them. CDR3 length: 15 residues. In the original analysis: How many nucleated cells were present was estimated from reference gene primer amplification. TCRdb's table, derived via immunoSEQ multiplex PCR, lists solely in-frame clones and lacks some. V, J and clone size are those of that table, while D and trimming were read from the DNA. The table lists about 180,000 clones, about 82% of them singletons.

The chain recombines TRBV5-1 with TRBJ1-5; D is perhaps TRBD1 (6 bases). The specimen was PBMCs or T cells enriched from blood (not recorded which). This TCR came from a woman aged 25 to 39 who had recovered from COVID-19. The CDR3 loop reads CASSLEGVGNQPQHF. The CDR3 DNA reads as TGCGCCAGCAGCTTGGAGGGGGTCGGCAATCAGCCCCAGCATTTT.